This is a list of T cell receptor beta chains from one sample in a study of T-cell reconstitution after alpha-beta-depleted transplantation in children. Using its own MiXCR run on the PCR reads, TCRdb lists one record per CDR3 protein. The sample records approximately 490,000 distinct CDR3 sequences, roughly a tenth being singletons. The material was PBMCs, obtained before TCRalphabeta/CD19-depleted stem cell transplant. These receptors were collected from a child younger than 10 with inherited bone marrow failure, due to receive a stem cell transplant. Both conserved end residues are part of each CDR3. The D gene is left open where the match is weak. Size is omitted from some rows. Given values are once, few, many or a class for expanded clones.

TGTGCCAGCAGCTTAGGTCAAGGCGGATTAACAGGGAGGAGTACAGATACGCAGTATTTT | CASSLGQGGLTGRSTDTQYF | many | TRBV11-2 | - | TRBJ2-3
TGTGCCAGCAGCGTTAGGGGTTCTAGCACAGATACGCAGTATTTT | CASSVRGSSTDTQYF | few | TRBV7-6 | - | TRBJ2-3
TGTGCCAGCAGCCGTGTGTTGAACACTGAAGCTTTCTTT | CASSRVLNTEAFF | - | TRBV7-9 | - | TRBJ1-1
TGTGCCAGCACCTCGGGGCTGCCGGTGAATGAGCAGTTCTTC | CASTSGLPVNEQFF | few | TRBV7-2 | - | TRBJ2-1
TGTGCCACCAGCCAGGAAAGCGGGGCCGCTTACGAGCAGTACTTC | CATSQESGAAYEQYF | few | TRBV15 | TRBD2 | TRBJ2-7
TGTGCCAGCAGTTTAAACCCCGGGACGGGCTACGAGCAGTACTTC | CASSLNPGTGYEQYF | many | TRBV27 | - | TRBJ2-7
TGTGCCAGCAGTCTCGCATTTGGGTACAATGAGCAGTTCTTC | CASSLAFGYNEQFF | many | TRBV27 | - | TRBJ2-1
TGTGCCAGCAGCATTCTAGCGGGACAGGCCACAGATACGCAGTATTTT | CASSILAGQATDTQYF | many | TRBV9 | - | TRBJ2-3
TGCGCCAGCAGCCAACGCAGGGCCTCCTACGAGCAGTACTTC | CASSQRRASYEQYF | many | TRBV4-3 | - | TRBJ2-7
TGTGCCAGCAGTTTAGAGGCGGGGATGGAGTTCTTC | CASSLEAGMEFF | many | TRBV6-2/TRBV6-3 | - | TRBJ2-1
TGCAGTGCTAGCGCTCCTGCTAGCGCGAACACCGGGGAGCTGTTTTTT | CSASAPASANTGELFF | many | TRBV20-1 | - | TRBJ2-2
TGCGCCAGCAGCCCCCTGGGACAGTCCACCGGGGAGCTGTTTTTT | CASSPLGQSTGELFF | many | TRBV4-1 | TRBD1 | TRBJ2-2
TGCGCCAGCACCATCTTAGACAGGGGTCATGACACTGAAGCTTTCTTT | CASTILDRGHDTEAFF | many | TRBV5-1 | TRBD1 | TRBJ1-1